This T cell receptor beta chain was recorded in a study of cytomegalovirus exposure and HLA in healthy donors. For the study at large: Clustering assigned 70% to 85% of the 350 to 400 genotyped donors to the Caucasian-associated ancestry cluster. Whole-study findings and limits: In a later analysis, at a false discovery rate of 0.05, 15,000 to 20,000 TCR beta sequences were associated with HLA alleles. Most TCR sequences showed up rarely, but some public TCRs showed up in many donors. TCR beta chains associated with HLA were, in a later analysis, more clonally expanded than equally common others.

The ends were cut back, 4 bases at V and 3 bases at J, with 13 bases in the middle. This CDR3 is built from 15 residues. Germline V gene sequence: CDR1 MDHEN, CDR2 SYDVKM. Details on this clone: The antigen remains unidentified.

The PCR contained 60 Vbeta and 13 Jbeta primers. The table came from immunoSEQ multiplex PCR; TCRdb's copy has only in-frame clones and leaves some out. The sample includes some 130,000 clones, around two thirds of them seen just once. Sequencing input: PBMCs. The V call is TRBV28, the J call TRBJ1-5, with D perhaps matching TRBD1 (6 bases). The origin of this receptor is a woman aged 40 to 50 in good health and CMV-seronegative. The CDR3 sequence: CASSSQQGINQPQHF. The CDR3 DNA is TGTGCCAGCAGTTCCCAACAGGGAATCAATCAGCCCCAGCATTTT.